This TCR beta chain was sequenced for a study of cytomegalovirus exposure and HLA in healthy donors. The wider study: According to later analysis, the same platform produced the approximately 130 validation and several hundred first-cohort repertoires. General study findings and limits: Both high specificity and high sensitivity reportedly marked the classifier's diagnosis of cytomegalovirus status. The study labeled approximately 150 TCR beta chains cytomegalovirus-associated.

With respect to this clone: The antigen is unknown.

There are 15 residues in the CDR3. Germline CDR1 is SGHVS and CDR2 is FQNEAQ. The V and J ends lost 1 base and 6 bases respectively, with 13 bases between them. Assay used: immunoSEQ multiplex PCR; TCRdb lists only in-frame clones, some missing. The sample shows 110,000 to 150,000 clones, around 93% of them seen only once. The study drew the donors from its approximately 120-subject validation cohort, separate from the approximately 700-subject first cohort. Sequencing was done on a sample of PBMCs. The chain is built from TRBV7-8 and TRBJ2-1; no reliable D call. This clonotype was sampled from a man in his late teens or twenties in good health and CMV-seropositive. The CDR3 nucleotides are TGTGCCAGCAGCTTAGGTTGGCAGGCCGTCAATGAGCAGTTCTTC. This codes for CASSLGWQAVNEQFF.